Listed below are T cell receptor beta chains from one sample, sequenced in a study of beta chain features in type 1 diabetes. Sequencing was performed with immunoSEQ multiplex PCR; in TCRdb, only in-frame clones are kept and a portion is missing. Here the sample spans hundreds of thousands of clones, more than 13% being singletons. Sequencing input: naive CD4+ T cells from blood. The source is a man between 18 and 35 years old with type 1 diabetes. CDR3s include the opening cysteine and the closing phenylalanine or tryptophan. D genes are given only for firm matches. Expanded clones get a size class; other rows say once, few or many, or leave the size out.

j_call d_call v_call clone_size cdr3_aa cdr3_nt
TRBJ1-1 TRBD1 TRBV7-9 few CASSPPGGQHTEAFF TGTGCCAGCAGCCCCCCGGGGGGACAGCACACTGAAGCTTTCTTT
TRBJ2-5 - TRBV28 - CASSLGTKYQETQYF TGTGCCAGCAGTCTAGGGACCAAGTACCAAGAGACCCAGTACTTC
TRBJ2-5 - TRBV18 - CASSLLARTEGETQYF TGTGCCAGCTCACTACTAGCGAGGACAGAGGGAGAGACCCAGTACTTC
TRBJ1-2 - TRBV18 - CASSPNGRAGGGGSYTF TGTGCCAGCTCACCAAATGGTAGGGCAGGCGGCGGAGGTAGCTACACCTTC
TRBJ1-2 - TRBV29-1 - CSVERDTSNYGYTF TGCAGCGTTGAGAGGGACACCTCTAACTATGGCTACACCTTC
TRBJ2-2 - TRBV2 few CASSGRSGVHGELFF TGTGCCAGCAGTGGGCGGTCAGGGGTTCACGGGGAGCTGTTTTTT
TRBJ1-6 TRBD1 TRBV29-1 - CSVAEMGAGGNSPLHF TGCAGCGTCGCTGAAATGGGCGCAGGGGGTAATTCACCCCTCCACTTT
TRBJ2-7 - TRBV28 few CASYGWGRSSYEQYF TGTGCCAGCTATGGGTGGGGCAGGAGCTCCTACGAGCAGTACTTC
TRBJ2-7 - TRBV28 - CASSPWTAGAHEQYF TGTGCCAGCAGCCCATGGACGGCAGGGGCCCACGAGCAGTACTTC
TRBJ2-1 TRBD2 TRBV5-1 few CASSLGILAGDSEQFF TGCGCCAGCAGCTTGGGAATCCTAGCGGGAGACTCTGAGCAGTTCTTC
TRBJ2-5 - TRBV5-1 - CASSLVQGQETQYF TGCGCCAGCAGCCTCGTCCAGGGACAAGAGACCCAGTACTTC
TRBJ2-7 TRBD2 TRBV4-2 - CASSQAGGPYEQYF TGTGCCAGCAGCCAAGCGGGAGGGCCCTACGAGCAGTACTTC
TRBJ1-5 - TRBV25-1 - CASSLDASLNQPQHF TGTGCCAGCAGTCTTGACGCTTCCCTCAATCAGCCCCAGCATTTT
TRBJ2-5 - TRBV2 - CASSGQGYQETQYF TGTGCCAGCAGTGGGCAGGGGTACCAAGAGACCCAGTACTTC
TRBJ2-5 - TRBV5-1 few CASSPEGETQYF TGCGCCAGCAGCCCAGAAGGCGAGACCCAGTACTTC
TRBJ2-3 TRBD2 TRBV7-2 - CASSLGASGGHTDTQYF TGTGCCAGCAGCTTAGGGGCTAGCGGGGGGCACACAGATACGCAGTATTTT
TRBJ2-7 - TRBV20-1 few CSAPLGNEQYF TGCAGTGCCCCCCTTGGAAACGAGCAGTACTTC
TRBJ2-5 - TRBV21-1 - CASSKGASARQETQYF TGTGCCAGCAGCAAAGGTGCTAGCGCGCGACAAGAGACCCAGTACTTC
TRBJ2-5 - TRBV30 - CAWSATHGGQETQYF TGTGCCTGGAGTGCTACCCATGGGGGACAAGAGACCCAGTACTTC
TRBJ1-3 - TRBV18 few CASSPSPTVSGNTIYF TGTGCCAGCTCACCAAGCCCGACGGTCTCTGGAAACACCATATATTTT
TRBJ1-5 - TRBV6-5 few CASSMLGYSNQPQHF TGTGCCAGCAGTATGCTCGGGTATAGCAATCAGCCCCAGCATTTT
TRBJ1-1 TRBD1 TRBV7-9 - CASSLELGQGTEAFF TGTGCCAGCAGCTTAGAATTGGGACAGGGCACTGAAGCTTTCTTT
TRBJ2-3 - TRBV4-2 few CASSQDDRGTDTQYF TGTGCCAGCAGCCAAGATGATCGGGGGACAGATACGCAGTATTTT
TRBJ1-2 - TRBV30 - CAWSTPTFSSGYTF TGTGCCTGGAGTACCCCCACCTTTTCCTCCGGCTACACCTTC
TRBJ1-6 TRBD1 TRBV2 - CASSPSGTDSPLHF TGTGCCAGCAGTCCCTCAGGGACAGATTCACCCCTCCACTTT
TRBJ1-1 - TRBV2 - CASSQDSTEAFF TGTGCCAGCAGTCAGGACAGCACTGAAGCTTTCTTT
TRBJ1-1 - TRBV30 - CAWSERGTPAFF TGTGCCTGGAGTGAAAGGGGGACCCCAGCTTTCTTT
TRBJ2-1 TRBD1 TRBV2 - CASSEYGRGPPNEQFF TGTGCCAGCAGTGAATACGGAAGGGGGCCACCTAATGAGCAGTTCTTC